A selection of T cell receptor beta chains follows, all from one sample in a study of regulatory T cells in long-lasting Graves disease. Each CDR3 protein gets one entry after TCRdb re-called the multiplex PCR reads with MiXCR. The sample consists of 450,000 to 600,000 distinct CDR3 sequences, roughly 14% of them appearing once. In addition, the sample was reused for a study of T cells in Graves' hyperthyroidism and ophthalmopathy.

The sample was peripheral blood mononuclear cells (PBMCs), taken at new diagnosis, from a patient treated with antithyroid drugs. The source is a young man with Graves disease. Both conserved end residues are part of each CDR3. Each record gives: CDR3 DNA, CDR3 protein, clone size, J gene, V gene, D gene. A D gene is named only where the DNA matches it firmly. Clone size is not always given. Where it is, it says once, few, many or a class for expanded clones.

TGCAGTGCCTCCAGGGGAGCGCGGACCTTCTCCTACGAGCAGTACTTC	CSASRGARTFSYEQYF	many	TRBJ2-7	TRBV20-1	.
TGCAGCGCAAGGGGACAGAACTCCTACGAGCAGTACTTC	CSARGQNSYEQYF	few	TRBJ2-7	TRBV29-1	TRBD1
TGTGCCAGCAGCAGGGACAGGGGGAGGAATACGCAGTATTTT	CASSRDRGRNTQYF	many	TRBJ2-3	TRBV7-3	TRBD1
TGTGCCAGCAGCTTACTAAGTATTGGTGAGCAGTTCTTC	CASSLLSIGEQFF	many	TRBJ2-1	TRBV5-6	.
TGTGCCAGCAGCAGGGACTCTACCTACGAGCAGTACTTC	CASSRDSTYEQYF	many	TRBJ2-7	TRBV6-1	.
TGTGCCAGCAGTTACGGCAAAGTGGGACGGAACTTGAACACCGGGGAGCTGTTTTTT	CASSYGKVGRNLNTGELFF	many	TRBJ2-2	TRBV6-5	.
TGTGCCAGCTATTCTGGTCTAGCGGGACGTGAGCAGTTCTTC	CASYSGLAGREQFF	many	TRBJ2-1	TRBV12-3/TRBV12-4	TRBD2
TGTGCCAGCTCACCAATCCTGACAGGGGAGCAGTTCTTC	CASSPILTGEQFF	many	TRBJ2-1	TRBV18	TRBD1
TGCAGTGCTAGTGGCGGGAGGGGGTGGGGTGAGCAGTTCTTC	CSASGGRGWGEQFF	many	TRBJ2-1	TRBV20-1	TRBD2
TGTGCCACCAGTGATTTGGAACTGGGGAGGGATATCACAGATACGCAGTATTTT	CATSDLELGRDITDTQYF	many	TRBJ2-3	TRBV24-1	TRBD2
TGTGCCAGCAGTTACTCTTATCGCCAAGAGACCCAGTACTTC	CASSYSYRQETQYF	.	TRBJ2-5	TRBV6-2/TRBV6-3	.
TGTGCCAGCACGGGGACAGGGGGTAACGAAGGCACCGGGGAGCTGTTTTTT	CASTGTGGNEGTGELFF	few	TRBJ2-2	TRBV6-1	TRBD1
TGTGCCAGCACCCCGGGGACAGTAGCCTACGAGCAGTACTTC	CASTPGTVAYEQYF	many	TRBJ2-7	TRBV11-2	TRBD1
TGTGCCAGCAGCTTTTGGGCCCCGGAGGGCGATGAGCAGTTCTTC	CASSFWAPEGDEQFF	many	TRBJ2-1	TRBV7-9	.
TGCAGCGTACGCGGGAGGCTAGCCAAAAACATTCAGTACTTC	CSVRGRLAKNIQYF	.	TRBJ2-4	TRBV29-1	TRBD2
TGTGCCAGCAGTTTTGACAGGGGGACCCAGGAGACCCAGTACTTC	CASSFDRGTQETQYF	few	TRBJ2-5	TRBV28	TRBD1
TGTGCCAGCAGCCCTCATACGGGCTACGAGCAGTACTTC	CASSPHTGYEQYF	many	TRBJ2-7	TRBV14	.
TGTGCCAGTAGTCACCGGGACAGGGCTTTGCCGAAGAACACTGAAGCTTTCTTT	CASSHRDRALPKNTEAFF	.	TRBJ1-1	TRBV19	TRBD1
TGCAGCGTTTCGACTAGCGGACAAGAGACCCAGTACTTC	CSVSTSGQETQYF	many	TRBJ2-5	TRBV29-1	TRBD2
TGTGCCAGCAGCCGATCCACCGGTTTGGGACCGAGCTCCTACGAGCAGTACTTC	CASSRSTGLGPSSYEQYF	many	TRBJ2-7	TRBV14	.
TGTGCCACCAGCAGAAACAGGGGGGGCTACGAGCAGTACTTC	CATSRNRGGYEQYF	.	TRBJ2-7	TRBV15	.
TGTGCCAGCAGTTTGGGGGACAGCTCCTCTACCGAGCAGTACTTC	CASSLGDSSSTEQYF	few	TRBJ2-7	TRBV12-3/TRBV12-4	TRBD1
TGCAGTGCCTCGGACAGGGAGACTGAAGCTTTCTTT	CSASDRETEAFF	.	TRBJ1-1	TRBV20-1	TRBD1
TGTGCCAGTAGTACGTCCTCCGGGCTTGTCGCTGAAGCTTTCTTT	CASSTSSGLVAEAFF	many	TRBJ1-1	TRBV19	.
TGTGCCAGCAGCGACAGAGGGGGTAGTGGGACCCAGTACTTC	CASSDRGGSGTQYF	many	TRBJ2-5	TRBV27	.
TGTGCCACCAGCAGAGACCGGCTAGCGGGAGTCGAGCAGTACTTC	CATSRDRLAGVEQYF	.	TRBJ2-7	TRBV15	TRBD2
TGTGCCATCAGTGAGTCGGAGGAAGCTATCGACGAGCAGTACTTC	CAISESEEAIDEQYF	many	TRBJ2-7	TRBV10-3	.
TGTGCCAGCAGTCCAGAACTAGCGGGGCCTTACAATGAGCAGTTCTTC	CASSPELAGPYNEQFF	many	TRBJ2-1	TRBV12-3/TRBV12-4	TRBD2
TGTGCCAGTAGCCCAATCCGGGACGGCCTCTCCTACGAGCAGTACTTC	CASSPIRDGLSYEQYF	many	TRBJ2-7	TRBV19	.
TGTGCCAGCAGTCATACTAGCGGGAGCATTGAGCAGTTCTTC	CASSHTSGSIEQFF	many	TRBJ2-1	TRBV12-3/TRBV12-4	TRBD2
TGTGCCAGCAGCACCTCACAGGGTACCAATGAGCAGTTCTTC	CASSTSQGTNEQFF	many	TRBJ2-1	TRBV28	.
TGTGCCAGTACTGGAAGGGGGCTGTTTAGCAATCAGCCCCAGCATTTT	CASTGRGLFSNQPQHF	few	TRBJ1-5	TRBV19	TRBD1
TGTGCCAGCAGTGAAGGTCTGGGAAGGGGCGGATCACCCCTCCACTTT	CASSEGLGRGGSPLHF	.	TRBJ1-6	TRBV6-1	.
TGTGCCAGCAGGTATCAGGTGATGAACACTGAAGCTTTCTTT	CASRYQVMNTEAFF	many	TRBJ1-1	TRBV6-2/TRBV6-3	.
TGTGCCTGGAACTCCGGGGGACAGATCCAAGAGACCCAGTACTTC	CAWNSGGQIQETQYF	few	TRBJ2-5	TRBV30	.
TGCGCCAGCAGCCATGGGGGGCAGCTTGGCTACACCTTC	CASSHGGQLGYTF	.	TRBJ1-2	TRBV4-1	.
TGCAGCGTTGAAGCGGACAGGCGGAACACTGAAGCTTTCTTT	CSVEADRRNTEAFF	many	TRBJ1-1	TRBV29-1	TRBD1
TGCAGTGCGGGACAGGGGTCTAATGAAAAACTGTTTTTT	CSAGQGSNEKLFF	few	TRBJ1-4	TRBV20-1	TRBD1
TGCGCCAGCAGTGTAGGGTTGTCCGGGGCCAACGTCCTGACTTTC	CASSVGLSGANVLTF	.	TRBJ2-6	TRBV10-2	.
TGTGCCAGCAGAGGCGAGCGATTCAGTGAGCAGTTCTTC	CASRGERFSEQFF	many	TRBJ2-1	TRBV6-1	.
TGTGCCAGCAGGTTACTAGCTAAGCGTGAGCAGTTCTTC	CASRLLAKREQFF	many	TRBJ2-1	TRBV11-2	.
TGTGCCTGTCAGGCTGGGACTAGCGGAACGGGTGAGCAGTACTTC	CACQAGTSGTGEQYF	many	TRBJ2-7	TRBV30	TRBD2
TGCAGTGCTAGGAGGTCTAGCGGCCCCTACAATGAGCAGTTCTTC	CSARRSSGPYNEQFF	.	TRBJ2-1	TRBV20-1	TRBD2
TGTGCCAGCGGACAGACAGTATCCTACGAGCAGTACTTC	CASGQTVSYEQYF	many	TRBJ2-7	TRBV6-1	.
TGTGCCAGCAGCCAAGCCGGGACAGGGGGGGTTGGAAACACCATATATTTT	CASSQAGTGGVGNTIYF	.	TRBJ1-3	TRBV3-1	TRBD1
TGTGCCAGCAGCTTACGTCCGTCCTCCCTGTTCTTC	CASSLRPSSLFF	many	TRBJ2-1	TRBV13	.
TGCAGTGCTAGAGCCGGGGACAGGGGAATTCCAGATACGCAGTATTTT	CSARAGDRGIPDTQYF	many	TRBJ2-3	TRBV20-1	TRBD1
TGCAGTGCTACAGGGGACGGGGAGACCCAGTACTTC	CSATGDGETQYF	.	TRBJ2-5	TRBV20-1	.
TGCAGCGTTGAAGATACCGGGATCTATGGCTACACCTTC	CSVEDTGIYGYTF	.	TRBJ1-2	TRBV29-1	.